Given below is one TCR beta chain in context. The CDR3 totals 14 residues. Germline assignment: CDR1 PRHDT and CDR2 FYEKMQ (reference sequence). V lost 4 bases and J lost 4, with 13 bases in between. A J-beta primer mix and a sample-barcoded 5' primer were used in a second PCR of about 7 to 12 cycles. MiXCR, run by TCRdb on the 5' RACE reads, gives a single entry per CDR3 protein. The data show about 1.8 million distinct CDR3 sequences, with about 50% seen just once and around 2.1% held by the top ten. The sample comes from a study of blood T cells in healthy people across ages. The sequence was obtained from a woman between 40 and 50 years old in good health. The sequencing sample was made of blood. This chain uses TRBV13 with TRBJ1-2, with D tentatively TRBD1 (6 bases). The CDR3 DNA reads as TGTGCCAGCAGCTGGGGACATTCCTTCTATGGCTACACCTTC. Translated: CASSWGHSFYGYTF.